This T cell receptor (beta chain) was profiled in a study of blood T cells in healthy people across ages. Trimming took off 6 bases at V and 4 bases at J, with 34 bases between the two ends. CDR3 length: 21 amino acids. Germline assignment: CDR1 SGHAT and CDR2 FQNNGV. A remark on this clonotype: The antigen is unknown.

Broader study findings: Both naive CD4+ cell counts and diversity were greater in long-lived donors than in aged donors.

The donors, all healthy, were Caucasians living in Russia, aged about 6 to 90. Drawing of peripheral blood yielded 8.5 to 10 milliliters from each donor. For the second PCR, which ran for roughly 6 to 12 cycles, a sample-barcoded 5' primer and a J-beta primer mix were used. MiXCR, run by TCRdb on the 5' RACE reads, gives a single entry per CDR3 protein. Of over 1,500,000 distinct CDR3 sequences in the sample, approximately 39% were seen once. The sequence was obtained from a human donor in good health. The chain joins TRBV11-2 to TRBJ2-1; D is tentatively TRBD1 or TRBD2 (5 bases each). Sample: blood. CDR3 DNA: TGTGCCAGCAGTCTCGTTGGAGGTTCGGGTGACAGACCAGCTCGATACAATGAGCAGTTCTTC. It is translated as CASSLVGGSGDRPARYNEQFF.